These 24 T cell receptor beta chains share one sample of origin, sequenced in a study of blood T cells in healthy people across ages. A J-beta primer mix and a sample-barcoded 5' primer were used in a second PCR of about 7 to 12 cycles. TCRdb reprocessed the 5' RACE reads with MiXCR, giving one entry per CDR3 protein. The sample records 630,000 or so distinct CDR3 sequences, 32% being singletons. The sample comprised blood. The receptors originated from an elderly woman in good health.

This clonotype occurred many times. The V call is TRBV18, the J call TRBJ2-1; no firm D call. CDR3 length: 15 amino acids. Germline V CDR1 and CDR2: KGHSH, LQKENI. The ends were cut back, 3 bases at V and 1 base at J, with 10 bases in the middle. CDR3 DNA sequence: TGTGCCAGCTCACCCGCCCAAGGGTCCTACAATGAGCAGTTCTTC. Protein sequence: CASSPAQGSYNEQFF.

About this clonotype: No conserved phenylalanine or tryptophan ends this CDR3, so it is likely a read error. The V call is TRBV20-1, the J call TRBJ1-1, with 7 positions matching TRBD1. Germline V gene sequence: CDR1 DFQATT, CDR2 SNEGSKA (reference sequence). This CDR3 is built from 14 residues. V trimming: 3 bases; J trimming: 1 base; junction bases outside the gene matches: 5. CDR3 sequence reads: CSASTGEENTEAFV. CDR3 bases: TGCAGTGCTAGCACAGGGGAGGAGAACACTGAAGCTTTCGTT.

This clonotype has ten or more counts. The gene calls are TRBV4-1 and TRBJ1-4; TRBD1 might be the D (5 bases). CDR1 is MGHRA and CDR2 is YSYEKL in the germline V gene. The CDR3 runs to 14 residues. Trimming left V 6 bases short and J 6 bases short, with 14 bases between. The CDR3, as DNA: TGCGCCAGCAGGCTCGAGTTAGGGGATGAAAAACTGTTTTTT. Translated: CASRLELGDEKLFF.

The chain has TRBV4-2 and TRBJ1-5, with D possibly matching TRBD1 (5 bases). This CDR3 contains 15 residues. CDR1 is LGHNA and CDR2 is YNFKEQ in the germline V gene. Trimming took off 0 bases at V and 1 base at J, with 7 bases between the two ends. CDR3 residues: CASSQDKGSNQPQHF. Here the CDR3 DNA reads TGTGCCAGCAGCCAAGATAAGGGGAGCAATCAGCCCCAGCATTTT.

With respect to this clonotype: A much larger clone sits a single nucleotide away, making a read error possible. This rearrangement joins TRBV15 to TRBJ2-5; 7 positions agree with TRBD1. CDR1 is LNHNV and CDR2 is YYDKDF in the germline V gene (reference sequence). This CDR3 has 14 residues. J was trimmed by 11 bases and V by 4 bases; bases with no gene match: 13. The CDR3, as DNA: TGTGCCACCAGCACTAGGGACAGTTACAATGAGCAGTACTTC. Its translation is CATSTRDSYNEQYF. The variable domain in full, with the rest retrieved from reference TRBV15 and TRBJ2-5, is DAMVIQNPRYQVTQFGKPVTLSCSQTLNHNVMYWYQQKSSQAPKLLFHYYDKDFNNEADTPDNFQSRRPNTSFCFLDIRSPGLGDTAMYLCATSTRDSYNEQYFGPGTRLLVL.

This clonotype was seen ten or more times. The chain couples TRBV3-1 to TRBJ2-3, with a possible D match to TRBD2 (6 bases). This CDR3 spans 19 amino acids. From germline, CDR1 is LGHDT and CDR2 YNNKEL (reference sequence). V gave up 0 bases and J gave up 3 bases, with 22 bases separating them. CDR3 sequence: CASSQDKGPASRGTDTQYF. In nucleotides, the CDR3 is TGTGCCAGCAGCCAAGATAAAGGACCGGCTTCCCGGGGGACAGATACGCAGTATTTT.

The chain carries TRBV6-5 and TRBJ1-5; 10 bases line up with TRBD1. Germline V gene sequence: CDR1 MNHEY, CDR2 SVGAGI. V dropped 4 bases and J dropped 8; count of bases not matched to a gene: 2. The CDR3 covers 13 residues. The CDR3 is CASSFGTGEPQHF. The DNA for the CDR3 is TGTGCCAGCAGTTTCGGGACAGGGGAGCCCCAGCATTTT.

This clonotype was observed at least ten times. The rearrangement joins TRBV10-3 to TRBJ2-1, with TRBD2 identical over 11 bases. Germline loops: CDR1 ENHRY, CDR2 SYGVKD. This CDR3 spans 14 amino acids. With 5 bases clipped from V and 5 bases from J, the junction kept 2 bases outside the gene matches. The CDR3, as DNA: TGTGCCATCAGTAAGACTAGCGGGGACAATGAGCAGTTCTTC. It encodes CAISKTSGDNEQFF.

The rearrangement joins TRBV12-3 or TRBV12-4 to TRBJ2-6; TRBD1 is a possible D gene (5 bases). The V and J ends lost 6 bases and 6 bases respectively, with 21 bases between them. This CDR3 has 17 residues. The DNA for the CDR3 is TGTGCCAGCAGCTTCAGTTCCAGGGCCCAAGAGGCCAACGTCCTGACTTTC. As protein: CASSFSSRAQEANVLTF.

This clonotype was detected many times. The chain has TRBV5-1 and TRBJ2-1; 8 bases are shared with TRBD1. With 4 bases clipped from V and 3 bases from J, the junction kept 6 bases outside the gene matches. This CDR3 spans 15 amino acids. From germline, CDR1 is SGHRS and CDR2 YFSETQ. The CDR3 here is CASSTSGGGYNEQFF. The CDR3 bases are TGCGCCAGCAGCACCTCAGGGGGCGGCTACAATGAGCAGTTCTTC.

This clonotype has ten or more counts. The rearrangement links TRBV20-1 to TRBJ2-7, with D unclear. Germline V gene lookup returns CDR1 DFQATT and CDR2 SNEGSKA (reference sequence). The CDR3 is 11 residues long. Trimming took off 5 bases at V and 5 bases at J, with 10 bases between the two ends. DNA for the CDR3: TGCAGTGCTTCTACTTTGCACGAGCAGTACTTC. Its protein product is CSASTLHEQYF.

The chain employs TRBV20-1 and TRBJ1-1, with D possibly matching TRBD1 (6 bases). Germline V CDR1 and CDR2: DFQATT, SNEGSKA (reference sequence). Trimming left V 6 bases short and J 2 bases short, with 22 bases between. This CDR3 spans 16 amino acids. CDR3 residues: CSALNRARLINTEAFF. CDR3 DNA sequence: TGCAGTGCCTTAAACAGGGCCAGACTTATAAACACTGAAGCTTTCTTT.

Points on this clonotype: It may be a read error: a sequence one base away is much more abundant. The J gene is TRBJ2-3, the V gene TRBV7-9; D is unresolved. CDR1 and CDR2 from the germline V gene are SEHNR and FQNEAQ (reference sequence). This CDR3 is 13 amino acids long. CDR3 amino acids: CASSLDGTDAQYF. CDR3 coding DNA: TGTGCCAGCAGCTTAGATGGCACAGATGCGCAGTATTTT.

This clonotype was seen a few times. A much larger clone lies a single base off, so this may be a read error. The rearrangement links TRBV20-1 to TRBJ2-1, with 12 bases matching TRBD1. The CDR3 has 12 residues. Germline V lookup: CDR1 DFQATT, CDR2 SNEGSKA (reference sequence). The DNA of the CDR3 is TGCAGGCCGGGACAGGGGGCCAATGAGCAGTTCTTC. This encodes CRPGQGANEQFF.

Concerning this clonotype itself: Mismatch with germline at one junction end may stem from a read error. V gene TRBV7-2 combines with J gene TRBJ2-3, with 8 bases that match TRBD2. The germline V gene has CDR1 SGHTA and CDR2 FQGNSA. This CDR3 has 16 residues. The CDR3 is CASSAGRGGQTDTQYF. The CDR3 bases are TGCGCCAGCAGCGCCGGCCGCGGGGGGCAGACAGATACGCAGTATTTT.

This clonotype was observed many times. The chain uses TRBV29-1 and TRBJ2-7; 9 bases fit TRBD1. CDR1 and CDR2 from the germline V gene are SQVTM and ANQGSEA. Trimming cost V 6 bases and J 6 bases; bases outside gene matches: 6. The CDR3 runs to 12 residues. The CDR3 sequence is CSVGQGGIEQYF. CDR3 DNA sequence: TGCAGCGTGGGACAGGGTGGCATCGAGCAGTACTTC.

For this clonotype: In this CDR3 the conserved last residue, phenylalanine or tryptophan, is missing, so a read error is likely. V is TRBV5-6 and J is TRBJ2-1; unclear D gene. In germline, CDR1 is SGHDT, CDR2 YYEEEE. CDR3 length equals 14 residues. The DNA of the CDR3 is TGTGCTAGCAGCTTGTCGGCGAGAGTGAATGAGCAGTTCGTC. It is translated as CASSLSARVNEQFV.

Of note for this clonotype: This clone may be a read error of a much larger clone one base away. The genes are TRBV20-1 and TRBJ1-6; the match to TRBD1 covers 9 bases. V shed 1 base and J 6 bases; nucleotides not matched to a gene: 4. Per the germline V gene, CDR1 is DFQATT and CDR2 is SNEGSKA (reference sequence). The length of the CDR3 is 15 residues. The CDR3 DNA reads TGCAGTGCTAGAGTGGGGACAGGGTTTAATTCACCCCTCCACTTT. Protein product: CSARVGTGFNSPLHF.

Comment on this clonotype: Since a much larger clone is just one base distant, this may be a read error. The gene calls are TRBV20-1 and TRBJ2-3, with D possibly being TRBD1 or TRBD2 (5 bases each). The CDR3 length is 15 residues. CDR1 DFQATT and CDR2 SNEGSKA come from the germline V gene (reference sequence). The CDR3 nucleotides are TGCAGTGCCCCGCCGGGGTTAGCGAACACAGGTACGCAGTATTTT. Translating it yields CSAPPGLANTGTQYF.

This clonotype was counted between two and nine times. J is TRBJ1-5 and V is TRBV19, with a possible D match to TRBD1 (5 bases). V was pared by 5 bases and J by 7 bases, with 18 bases between. Germline CDR1 is LNHDA and CDR2 is SQIVND (reference sequence). There are 15 residues in the CDR3. DNA for the CDR3: TGTGCCAGTAGTCCGAGGGACCGGGGAATCCAGCCCCAGCATTTT. Amino acids: CASSPRDRGIQPQHF.

This clonotype was recorded many times. The chain has TRBV12-3 or TRBV12-4 and TRBJ2-7, with D tentatively TRBD1 or TRBD2 (5 bases each). The CDR3 is 13 residues long. The germline V and J ends were trimmed by 6 bases and 5 bases, with 14 bases remaining between them. The CDR3 reads CASSQRGRDEQYF. The CDR3 DNA is TGTGCCAGCAGCCAACGGGGCAGGGACGAGCAGTACTTC.

This clonotype has a count of ten or more. CDR3 coding DNA: TGTGCCAGCAGTTACACTCGGGGACAGCTTTACGAGCAGTACTTC. This translates into CASSYTRGQLYEQYF. The gene calls are TRBV7-2 and TRBJ2-7, with TRBD1 matching over 7 bases. Germline V CDR1 and CDR2: SGHTA, FQGNSA. V was pared by 6 bases and J by 4 bases, with 12 bases of the junction left unmatched. The CDR3 extends over 15 amino acids.

This clonotype was recorded a few times. The V call is TRBV13, the J call TRBJ1-2, with D tentatively TRBD1 (6 bases). The germline gives CDR1 PRHDT, CDR2 FYEKMQ (reference sequence). The V and J ends lost 1 base and 6 bases respectively, with 15 bases between them. There are 15 residues in the CDR3. The CDR3 spells CASSLEQGLLDGYTF. The CDR3 DNA follows: TGTGCCAGCAGCTTAGAGCAGGGGCTTTTAGATGGCTACACCTTC.

This clonotype has only a few counts. The rearrangement joins TRBV30 to TRBJ1-5; D is perhaps TRBD1 (6 bases). The CDR3 is 14 residues long. Trimming removed 2 bases at V and 6 bases at J, with 14 bases between. Looked up from germline, CDR1 is GTSNPN and CDR2 is SVGIG (reference sequence). The CDR3 loop is CAWSNGGAGQPQHF. Written as DNA, the CDR3 is TGTGCCTGGAGTAACGGGGGCGCGGGTCAGCCCCAGCATTTT.